This TCR beta chain was retrieved from a study of beta chain features in type 1 diabetes. Findings of the study overall: TCRB CDR3s were moderately but significantly shorter in Type 1 diabetes patients in all four CD4+ subsets.

Expressed TCRB transcripts got sequenced, as all isolated RNA was reverse transcribed. Libraries were prepared by immunoSEQ multiplex PCR; TCRdb keeps only in-frame clonotypes and omits some of them. The repertoire holds 200,000 to 250,000 clones, with about 15% as singletons. This clone has a handful of counts. Antigen: not known. This clonotype was sampled from a man aged 25 to 45 with type 1 diabetes. The material sequenced was naive CD4+ T cells from blood.

CDR3 sequence: CASSLALTSGRAAGTQYF. CDR3 bases: TGCGCCAGCAGCTTGGCCCTCACTAGCGGGAGGGCGGCGGGGACCCAGTACTTC. This chain links TRBV5-1 with TRBJ2-5; 13 nucleotides match TRBD2. The CDR3 runs to 18 residues. Per germline, CDR1 SGHRS and CDR2 YFSETQ. With V trimmed by 0 bases and J by 7 bases, 12 bases remained unmatched.